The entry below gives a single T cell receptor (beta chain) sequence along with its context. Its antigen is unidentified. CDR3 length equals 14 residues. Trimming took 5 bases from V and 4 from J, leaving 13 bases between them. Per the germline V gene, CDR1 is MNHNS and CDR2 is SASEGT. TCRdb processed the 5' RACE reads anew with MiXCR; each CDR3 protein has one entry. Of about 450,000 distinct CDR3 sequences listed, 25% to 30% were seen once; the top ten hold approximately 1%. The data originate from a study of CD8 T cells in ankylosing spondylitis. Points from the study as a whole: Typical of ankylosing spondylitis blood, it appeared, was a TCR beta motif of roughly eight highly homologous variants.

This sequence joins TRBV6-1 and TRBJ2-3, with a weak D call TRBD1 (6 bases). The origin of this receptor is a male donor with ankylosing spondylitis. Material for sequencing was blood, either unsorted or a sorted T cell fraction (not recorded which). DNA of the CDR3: TGTGCCAGCAGTACAGGGTGGGCCGCAGATACGCAGTATTTT. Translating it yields CASSTGWAADTQYF.